This T cell receptor beta chain was found in a study of shared clonotypes between healthy human individuals (dated by TCRdb to the early 2020s). Regarding the complete study: The cohort included three men and a couple of women between 18 and 49 years of age. To increase sequencing depth and limit assay-specific biases, different laboratories used diverse techniques to prepare libraries and sequence TCR repertoires. Per donor, three plates each were used for CD4 naive and CD4 memory, two for CD8 naive, and one for CD8 memory. Per donor, leukapheresis produced somewhere between about 0.94 and 9 billion PBMCs. Blood TCR repertoires of about 5 healthy adults were deeply sequenced to estimate repertoire size and the extent of clonotype sharing between individuals. The paper as a whole reports these results and caveats: Clonotypes shared by all four sorted-subset donors showed higher generation probabilities than non-shared clonotypes. Sampling was limited to blood, and TCR repertoires in tissue likely differ from TCR repertoires in blood. Naive subsets generally had larger estimated clonotype richness than memory subsets did. Based on pairwise subsampling, the degree of clonotype sharing among donors was expected to be affected by sequencing depth. The small number of donors limited the genetic and exposure-history diversity represented. Sharing across several donors was observed for approximately 5% of naive CD4, 3.5% of naive CD8, roughly 2.4% of memory CD4, and around 0.4% of memory CD8 clonotypes. Even with the large sequencing depth, rarefaction of the sorted-subset datasets indicated that sequencing was incomplete.

Using the deep immunoSEQ assay, multiplex PCR amplified TCR CDR3 regions from genomic DNA. Extracted genomic DNA from each cell subset was spread evenly across all wells of several immunoSEQ 96-well plates, with each plate serving as a replicate. Each replicate PCR for sorted subsets received about 180 ng genomic DNA, equal to about 29,000 T cell genomes. The purified libraries were quantified using a Qubit 3.0 fluorometer, sized with a Bioanalyzer 2100, and then quantified again using the KAPA Library Quantification kit. Every immunoSEQ 96-well plate was sequenced on a dedicated single-read 150-cycle Illumina NextSeq 550 flow cell. On the study's bioinformatics: Because only junctional sequences without quality scores were contained in the immunoSEQ output, filtering matching that applied to full-length reads could not be performed. Sequences were annotated with PyIR, a Python wrapper for IgBLAST v1.9, and V/J genes and CDR3 were assigned using IMGT germline references. Reads with weak V/J assignments (E-value above 1e-6), missing CDR3, stop codons, out-of-frame junctions, or ambiguous translated residues were removed. V3J clonotypes were defined by identical inferred V gene, J gene, and CDR3 amino acid sequence. Percentage overlap between repertoires was computed as shared unique clonotypes divided by the size of the smaller repertoire. Repertoire richness was assessed with RTK rarefaction, the Chao1 estimator, and Recon v2.1 estimates of unobserved clonotypes. Generation probabilities for all TCRbeta clonotypes obtained by the gDNA method from a handful of donors were computed using OLGA. In its TCRdb copy, this immuneACCESS table keeps in-frame sequences only and misses some clones. Where compared with another copy, unresolved V genes explain less than half of these, and the others have no known cause. Clone size and V and J calls were adopted from that table, with D and trimming inferred from the DNA. The table for this sample lists over a million clones; approximately 97% of them were counted only once. The ten largest clones represent 1% to 1.5% of the sample.

Comment on this clone: Its antigen is currently not known. There are no base qualities to consult, and no much larger clone falls within one base.

The donors were healthy, HIV-negative adults who had no recently reported acute infections or vaccinations. Every donor was a Caucasian adult living in Nashville, Tennessee, USA. Magnetic negative selection was used to enrich CD4+ T cells, after which naive cells were positively selected on CD45RA and the negative fraction became the memory subset. After blood collection by leukapheresis, PBMCs were isolated using Ficoll-Histopaque density gradient centrifugation and then cryopreserved in the vapor phase of liquid nitrogen. Analytical flow cytometry was used to check the purity and quantity of every magnetically sorted T cell population. Each sorted fraction had its genomic DNA isolated and then quantified by UV absorbance on a Nanodrop 2000c. The CDR3 spans 11 residues, from the cysteine through the phenylalanine. The kept DNA is CDR3 alone, 33 bases in frame from the first base. CDR1 DFQATT and CDR2 SNEGSKA were looked up in the germline V gene (reference sequence). V and J are truncated by 3 bases and 4 bases respectively, leaving an intervening sequence of 6 bases.

This clonotype originated in a man younger than 45 in good health. The rearranged segments are TRBV20-1 and TRBJ1-1; confidence is insufficient to name the D gene. Specimen: naive CD4+ T cells sorted from blood. The label giving this sample's cell subset or site can be read as: CD45RA+ positively selected. The CDR3 is CSASKTTEAFF. The DNA sequence follows: TGCAGTGCTAGTAAGACCACTGAAGCTTTCTTT.